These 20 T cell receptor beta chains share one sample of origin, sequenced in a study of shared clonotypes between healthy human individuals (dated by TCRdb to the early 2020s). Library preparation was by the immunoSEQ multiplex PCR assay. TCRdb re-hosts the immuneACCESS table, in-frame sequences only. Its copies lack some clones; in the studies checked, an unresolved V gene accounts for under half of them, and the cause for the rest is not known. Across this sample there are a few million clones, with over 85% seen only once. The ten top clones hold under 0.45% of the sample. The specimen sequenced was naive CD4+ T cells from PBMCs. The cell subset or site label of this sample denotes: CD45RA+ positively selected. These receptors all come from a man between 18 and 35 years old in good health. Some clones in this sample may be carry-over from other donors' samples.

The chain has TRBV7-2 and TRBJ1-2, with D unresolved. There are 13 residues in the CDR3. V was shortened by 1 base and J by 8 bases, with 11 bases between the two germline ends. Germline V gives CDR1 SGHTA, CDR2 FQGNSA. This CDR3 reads CASSLEAAQGYTF. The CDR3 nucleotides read TGTGCCAGCAGCTTAGAGGCCGCGCAGGGCTACACCTTC.

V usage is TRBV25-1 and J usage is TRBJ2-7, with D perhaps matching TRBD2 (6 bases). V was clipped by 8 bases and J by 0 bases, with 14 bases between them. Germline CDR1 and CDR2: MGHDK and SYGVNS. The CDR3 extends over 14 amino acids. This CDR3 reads CASQPPAGSYEQYF. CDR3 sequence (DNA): TGTGCCAGCCAGCCCCCAGCGGGCTCCTACGAGCAGTACTTC.

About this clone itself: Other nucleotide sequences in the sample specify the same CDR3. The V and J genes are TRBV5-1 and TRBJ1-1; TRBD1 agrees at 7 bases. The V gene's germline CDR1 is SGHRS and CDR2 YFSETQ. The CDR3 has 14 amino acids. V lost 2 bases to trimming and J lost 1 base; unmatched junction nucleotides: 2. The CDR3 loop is CASSFRGENTEAFF. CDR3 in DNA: TGCGCCAGCAGCTTCAGGGGGGAGAACACTGAAGCTTTCTTT.

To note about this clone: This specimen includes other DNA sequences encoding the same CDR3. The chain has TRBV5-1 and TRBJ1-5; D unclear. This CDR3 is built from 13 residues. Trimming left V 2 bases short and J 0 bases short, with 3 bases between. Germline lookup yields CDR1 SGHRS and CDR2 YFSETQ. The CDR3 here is CASSLTSNQPQHF. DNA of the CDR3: TGCGCCAGCAGCTTAACTAGCAATCAGCCCCAGCATTTT.

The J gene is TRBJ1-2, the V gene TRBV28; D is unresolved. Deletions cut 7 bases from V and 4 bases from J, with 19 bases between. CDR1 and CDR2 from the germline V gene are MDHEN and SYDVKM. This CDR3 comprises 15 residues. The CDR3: CASNDRGGRSYGYTF. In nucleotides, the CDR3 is TGTGCCAGCAACGATCGGGGAGGGAGGTCCTATGGCTACACCTTC.

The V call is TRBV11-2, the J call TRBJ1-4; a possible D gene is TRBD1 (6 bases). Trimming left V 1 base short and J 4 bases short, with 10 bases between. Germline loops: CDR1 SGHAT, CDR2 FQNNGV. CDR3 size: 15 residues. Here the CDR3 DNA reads TGTGCCAGCAGCTTAGTTGGGGACATTAATGAAAAACTGTTTTTT. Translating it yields CASSLVGDINEKLFF.

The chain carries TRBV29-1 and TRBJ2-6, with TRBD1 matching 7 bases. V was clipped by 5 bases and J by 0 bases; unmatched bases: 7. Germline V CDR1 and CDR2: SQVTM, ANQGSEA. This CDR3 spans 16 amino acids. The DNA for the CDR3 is TGCAGCGTTCCCCGGACAGGCAGCTCTGGGGCCAACGTCCTGACTTTC. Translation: CSVPRTGSSGANVLTF.

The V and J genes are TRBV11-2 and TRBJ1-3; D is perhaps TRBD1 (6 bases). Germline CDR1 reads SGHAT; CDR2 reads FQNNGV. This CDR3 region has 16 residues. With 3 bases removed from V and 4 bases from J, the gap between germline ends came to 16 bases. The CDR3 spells CASSFERGASGNTIYF. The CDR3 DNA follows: TGTGCCAGCAGCTTTGAACGGGGGGCATCAGGAAACACCATATATTTT. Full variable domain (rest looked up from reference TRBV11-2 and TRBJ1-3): EAGVAQSPRYKIIEKRQSVAFWCNPISGHATLYWYQQILGQGPKLLIQFQNNGVVDDSQLPKDRFSAERLKGVDSTLKIQPAKLEDSAVYLCASSFERGASGNTIYFGEGSWLTVV.

The CDR3 sequence is CASSATYSTDTQYF. CDR3 in DNA: TGTGCCAGCAGCGCCACCTATAGCACAGATACGCAGTATTTT. This chain links TRBV7-2 with TRBJ2-3, with D unresolved. Trimming removed 5 bases at V and 0 bases at J, with 9 bases between. The germline V gene has CDR1 SGHTA and CDR2 FQGNSA. The CDR3 has 14 residues.

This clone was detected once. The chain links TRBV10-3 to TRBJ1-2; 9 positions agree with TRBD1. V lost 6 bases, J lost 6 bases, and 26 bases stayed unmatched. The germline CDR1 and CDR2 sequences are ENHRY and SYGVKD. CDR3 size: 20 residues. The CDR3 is CAISNPGTGRIGGMGHGYTF. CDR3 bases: TGTGCCATCAGCAATCCCGGGACAGGGAGGATAGGGGGAATGGGGCATGGCTACACCTTC.

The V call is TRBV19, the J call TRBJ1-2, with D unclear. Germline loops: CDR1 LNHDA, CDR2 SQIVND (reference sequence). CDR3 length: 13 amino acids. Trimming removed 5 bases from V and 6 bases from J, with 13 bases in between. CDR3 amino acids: CASSGNRGNGYTF. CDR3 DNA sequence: TGTGCCAGTAGTGGAAACCGGGGAAATGGCTACACCTTC.

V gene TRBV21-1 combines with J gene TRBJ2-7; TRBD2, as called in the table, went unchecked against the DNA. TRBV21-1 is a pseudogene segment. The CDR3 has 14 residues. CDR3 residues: CASSNSGPPYEQYF. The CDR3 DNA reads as TGTGCCAGCAGCAATAGCGGGCCGCCCTACGAGCAGTACTTC.

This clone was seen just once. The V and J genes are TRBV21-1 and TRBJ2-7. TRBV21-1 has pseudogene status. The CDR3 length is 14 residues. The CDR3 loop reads CASSNFYSAYEQYF. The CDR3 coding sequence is TGTGCCAGCAGCAATTTTTACAGCGCCTACGAGCAGTACTTC.

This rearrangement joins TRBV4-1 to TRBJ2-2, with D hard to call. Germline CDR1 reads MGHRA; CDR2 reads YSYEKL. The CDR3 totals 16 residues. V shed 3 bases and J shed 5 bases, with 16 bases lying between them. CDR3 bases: TGCGCCAGCAGCCAGGAAGGTCGCAGGAAAACCGGGGAGCTGTTTTTT. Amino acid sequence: CASSQEGRRKTGELFF.

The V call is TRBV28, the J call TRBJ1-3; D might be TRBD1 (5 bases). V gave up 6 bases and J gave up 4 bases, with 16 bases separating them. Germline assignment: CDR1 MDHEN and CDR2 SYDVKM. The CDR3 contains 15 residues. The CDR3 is CASRSRGSWGNTIYF. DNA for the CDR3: TGTGCCAGCAGGTCTAGGGGATCGTGGGGAAACACCATATATTTT.

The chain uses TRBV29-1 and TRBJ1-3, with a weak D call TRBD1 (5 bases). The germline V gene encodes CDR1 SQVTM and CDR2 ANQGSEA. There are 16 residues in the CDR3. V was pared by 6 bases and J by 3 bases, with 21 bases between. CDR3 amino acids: CSVQGEATLIGNTIYF. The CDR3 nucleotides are TGCAGCGTGCAAGGGGAGGCCACCCTTATTGGAAACACCATATATTTT.

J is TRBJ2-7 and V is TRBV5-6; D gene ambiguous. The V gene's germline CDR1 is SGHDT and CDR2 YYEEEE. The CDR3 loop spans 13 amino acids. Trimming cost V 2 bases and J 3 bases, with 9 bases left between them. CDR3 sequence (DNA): TGTGCCAGCAGCTTAACGGACGGCTACGAGCAGTACTTC. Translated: CASSLTDGYEQYF.

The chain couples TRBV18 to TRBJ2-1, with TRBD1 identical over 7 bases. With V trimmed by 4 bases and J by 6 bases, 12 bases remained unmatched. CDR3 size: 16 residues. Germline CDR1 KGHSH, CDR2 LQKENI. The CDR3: CASSLHAGTVSNEQFF. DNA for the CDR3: TGTGCCAGCTCACTTCATGCCGGGACAGTCTCCAATGAGCAGTTCTTC.

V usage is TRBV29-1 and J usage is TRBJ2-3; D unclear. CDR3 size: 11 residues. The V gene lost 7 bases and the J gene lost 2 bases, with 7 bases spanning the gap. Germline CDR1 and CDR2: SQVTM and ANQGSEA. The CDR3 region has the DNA TGCAGCGGTGACTTCACAGATACGCAGTATTTT. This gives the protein CSGDFTDTQYF.

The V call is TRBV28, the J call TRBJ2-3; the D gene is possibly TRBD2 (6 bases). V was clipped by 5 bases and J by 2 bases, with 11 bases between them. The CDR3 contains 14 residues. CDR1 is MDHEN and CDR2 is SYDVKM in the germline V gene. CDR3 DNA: TGTGCCAGCAGTCCCGGGACTCTCACAGATACGCAGTATTTT. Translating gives CASSPGTLTDTQYF.